Sequencing of this TCR beta chain was carried out in a study of blood T cell repertoires in COVID-19. Across the whole study: Material from acute and convalescent COVID-19 was sourced from the United States, Italy and Spain. Sources were T cells, B-cell-depleted T cells, or PBMCs; the material itself was cDNA or gDNA.

This table comes from immunoSEQ multiplex PCR, and its TCRdb copy is limited to in-frame clones, with some not included. The sample carries more than 110,000 clones, approximately 80% recorded once. This clone is a singleton in its sample. The V and J ends lost 0 bases and 7 bases respectively, with 12 bases between them. Germline V CDR1 and CDR2: ENHRY, SYGVKD. The length of the CDR3 is 15 residues. Material: peripheral blood. V is TRBV10-3 and J is TRBJ1-4; D possibly corresponds to TRBD1 (5 bases). The sequence was collected from a human donor in a cohort sampled during active COVID-19. The CDR3 nucleotides are TGTGCCATCAGTGAGTCGCGGGGGAGTGCTGAAAAACTGTTTTTT. Amino acids: CAISESRGSAEKLFF.